The 23 T cell receptor beta chains below all came from one sample that was sequenced in a study of cytomegalovirus exposure and HLA in healthy donors. Produced via immunoSEQ multiplex PCR; TCRdb's table is partial and in-frame only. The sample holds about 330,000 clones, around 90% seen once. The sequenced sample was PBMCs. The source of these receptors is a woman in her 30s in good health and CMV-seropositive.

The genes are TRBV5-5 and TRBJ2-7, with TRBD2 matching 11 bases. The CDR3 has 15 amino acids. Germline V gives CDR1 SGHKS, CDR2 YYEKEE (reference sequence). Germline trimming cut 3 bases from V and 3 bases from J; bases unmatched to any gene: 5. The CDR3 DNA reads TGTGCCAGCAGCTCGCTAGCGGGAGGACTCTACGAGCAGTACTTC. As protein: CASSSLAGGLYEQYF.

The chain uses TRBV5-4 and TRBJ1-1; the D gene is possibly TRBD1 (5 bases). CDR3 length: 15 residues. Trimming took 4 bases from V and 4 from J, leaving 17 bases between them. Per the germline V gene, CDR1 is SGHNT and CDR2 is YYREEE (reference sequence). The chain's CDR3 is CASSPSWGGSTEAFF. DNA for the CDR3: TGTGCCAGCAGCCCTTCGTGGGGCGGGAGCACTGAAGCTTTCTTT.

V and J are TRBV5-4 and TRBJ1-2; a weak D match, TRBD1 (5 bases). The CDR3 is 15 residues long. V was cut by 6 bases and J by 2 bases, with 17 bases left in between. Germline values: CDR1 SGHNT, CDR2 YYREEE (reference sequence). CDR3 amino acids: CASTPSTDTNYGYTF. Written as DNA, the CDR3 is TGTGCCAGCACCCCCTCGACAGACACGAACTATGGCTACACCTTC.

The rearrangement uses TRBV6-1 and TRBJ2-5; 9 bases match TRBD1. Germline CDR1 is MNHNS and CDR2 is SASEGT. CDR3 length: 16 residues. With V trimmed by 4 bases and J by 5 bases, 11 bases remained unmatched. CDR3 region: CASSGGQGTYVETQYF. The DNA for the CDR3 is TGTGCCAGCAGTGGAGGACAGGGGACGTACGTGGAGACCCAGTACTTC.

In DNA, the CDR3 is TGTGCCTGGAGTGTAAAGGGTTCGAATGAGCAGTTCTTC. Its protein is CAWSVKGSNEQFF. V and J are TRBV30 and TRBJ2-1, with unresolved D. Germline V gene lookup returns CDR1 GTSNPN and CDR2 SVGIG (reference sequence). V lost 0 bases and J 7 bases, leaving 10 bases between the germline ends. The CDR3 covers 13 residues.

The chain joins TRBV4-1 to TRBJ1-1; D is possibly TRBD1 (5 bases). The V end was cut by 2 bases, the J end by 1 base, with 17 bases between. Germline V gives CDR1 MGHRA, CDR2 YSYEKL. This CDR3 contains 17 residues. The CDR3 spells CASSQSSMGGSNTEAFF. DNA for the CDR3: TGCGCCAGCAGCCAATCCTCAATGGGGGGTTCGAACACTGAAGCTTTCTTT.

This sequence joins TRBV6-5 and TRBJ2-7; D is tentatively TRBD1 or TRBD2 (5 bases each). The CDR3 is 13 amino acids. The germline CDR1 and CDR2 sequences are MNHEY and SVGAGI. V lost 0 bases to trimming and J lost 5 bases, with 8 bases between them. In nucleotides, the CDR3 is TGTGCCAGCAGTTACTCAGGGACCCACGAGCAGTACTTC. Amino acid sequence: CASSYSGTHEQYF.

The chain links TRBV6-5 to TRBJ1-3, with TRBD1 matching 9 bases. V lost 6 bases, J lost 4 bases, and 4 bases stayed unmatched. The CDR3 spans 14 residues. Germline-derived CDR1 and CDR2 are MNHEY and SVGAGI. The CDR3 region is CASRGQGKGNTIYF. The CDR3 region has the DNA TGTGCCAGCAGGGGACAGGGAAAAGGAAACACCATATATTTT.

This chain uses TRBV28 with TRBJ1-4; no clear D gene. CDR1 is MDHEN and CDR2 is SYDVKM in the germline V gene. The CDR3 contains 15 residues. Trimming took off 5 bases at V and 0 bases at J, with 10 bases between the two ends. CDR3 loop: CASSDPPATNEKLFF. CDR3 nucleotide sequence: TGTGCCAGCAGTGACCCCCCGGCAACTAATGAAAAACTGTTTTTT.

The V call is TRBV6-5, the J call TRBJ2-7; TRBD1 matches at 10 bases. The CDR3 consists of 14 residues. Germline assignment: CDR1 MNHEY and CDR2 SVGAGI. With V trimmed by 5 bases and J by 4 bases, 5 bases remained unmatched. The DNA for the CDR3 is TGTGCCAGCAGTAGGACAGGGGGAATGTACGAGCAGTACTTC. This codes for CASSRTGGMYEQYF.

The chain combines TRBV25-1 with TRBJ2-3; TRBD2 is a possible D gene (5 bases). V was cut by 1 base and J by 3 bases, with 5 bases left in between. This CDR3 region has 13 residues. The germline V gene has CDR1 MGHDK and CDR2 SYGVNS. The chain's CDR3 is CASSEWETDTQYF. The CDR3 DNA follows: TGTGCCAGCAGTGAATGGGAGACAGATACGCAGTATTTT.

This chain connects TRBV5-4 to TRBJ1-1; no firm D call. CDR1 and CDR2 from the germline V gene are SGHNT and YYREEE (reference sequence). There are 13 residues in the CDR3. V dropped 4 bases and J dropped 3 bases, with 10 bases sitting between them. This chain's CDR3 is CASSITSDTEAFF. Here the CDR3 DNA reads TGTGCCAGCAGCATAACAAGCGACACTGAAGCTTTCTTT.

The genes are TRBV28 and TRBJ1-5, with D perhaps matching TRBD1 (6 bases). V lost 2 bases to trimming and J lost 7 bases, with 15 bases between them. CDR3 length: 15 residues. Germline V gene sequence: CDR1 MDHEN, CDR2 SYDVKM. The CDR3 spells CASSLGGQGWQPQHF. The CDR3 region has the DNA TGTGCCAGCAGTTTAGGGGGGCAGGGGTGGCAGCCCCAGCATTTT.

The chain links TRBV9 to TRBJ2-1; D unclear. The CDR3 is made up of 16 amino acids. Germline CDR1 SGDLS, CDR2 YYNGEE. The V and J ends lost 0 bases and 4 bases respectively, with 14 bases between them. The CDR3 region is CASSVVWSSNYNEQFF. CDR3 nucleotide sequence: TGTGCCAGCAGCGTAGTCTGGAGTTCCAATTACAATGAGCAGTTCTTC.

The rearrangement links TRBV6-5 to TRBJ2-1; D is undetermined. CDR3 length: 10 residues. Trimming took off 3 bases at V and 11 bases at J, with 5 bases between the two ends. The germline CDR1 and CDR2 sequences are MNHEY and SVGAGI. The CDR3 protein is CASSYPQQFF. CDR3 bases: TGTGCCAGCAGTTATCCCCAGCAGTTCTTC.

The chain couples TRBV7-3 to TRBJ2-2, with TRBD2 matching 11 bases. Per the germline V gene, CDR1 is SGHTA and CDR2 is FQGTGA. The CDR3 contains 16 residues. Trimming cost V 5 bases and J 1 base; bases outside gene matches: 3. CDR3 nucleotide sequence: TGTGCCAGCAGCACCGGACTAGCGGGGAACACCGGGGAGCTGTTTTTT. Residues: CASSTGLAGNTGELFF.

This clone appeared once. The CDR3 region has the DNA TGTGCCAGCAGCCTGAGGAGACGACAAGAGACCCAGTACTTC. Its protein is CASSLRRRQETQYF. This chain links TRBV11-1 with TRBJ2-5, with D uncertain. From germline, CDR1 is SGHAT and CDR2 FQDESV (reference sequence). This CDR3 comprises 14 residues. V was trimmed by 5 bases and J by 2 bases, leaving 12 bases between them.

The rearrangement links TRBV30 to TRBJ1-5; 9 bases agree with TRBD1. The germline V gene has CDR1 GTSNPN and CDR2 SVGIG (reference sequence). Losses at the gene ends were 5 bases for V and 0 bases for J; bases not matched to a gene: 5. The CDR3 consists of 15 residues. The CDR3 spells CAWCTGGDSNQPQHF. DNA for the CDR3: TGTGCCTGGTGCACAGGGGGCGATAGCAATCAGCCCCAGCATTTT.

V gene TRBV4-1 combines with J gene TRBJ2-3; no clear D. The CDR3 is 15 amino acids. V dropped 2 bases and J dropped 5 bases, with 14 bases sitting between them. Germline V gene sequence: CDR1 MGHRA, CDR2 YSYEKL. The CDR3 loop is CASSQIGLQEDTQYF. The CDR3, as DNA: TGCGCCAGCAGCCAAATTGGCTTACAAGAAGATACGCAGTATTTT.

The V call is TRBV30, the J call TRBJ2-7; TRBD1 might be the D (6 bases). V lost 1 base, J lost 3 bases, and 16 bases lay in between. The CDR3 has 15 residues. Germline CDR1 GTSNPN, CDR2 SVGIG (reference sequence). CDR3 coding DNA: TGTGCCTGGAGTGGGGGGCAGCGTTCCGTCTACGAGCAGTACTTC. This translates into CAWSGGQRSVYEQYF.

This chain connects TRBV7-6 to TRBJ2-6; a weak D match, TRBD2 (6 bases). Trimming stripped 5 bases from V and 0 bases from J, with 8 bases between. Germline CDR1 SGHVS, CDR2 FNYEAQ. The CDR3 length is 15 residues. CDR3 loop: CASSPGGSGANVLTF. The CDR3 bases are TGTGCCAGCAGCCCCGGGGGCTCTGGGGCCAACGTCCTGACTTTC.

This clone was detected a few times. V usage is TRBV4-3 and J usage is TRBJ1-1, with a possible D match to TRBD1 (5 bases). Germline V gene data show CDR1 as LGHNA and CDR2 as YSLEER. This CDR3 has 13 residues. V lost 3 bases and J lost 3, with 8 bases in between. CDR3 protein: CASSQGTYTEAFF. The CDR3 nucleotides read TGCGCCAGCAGCCAGGGGACTTACACTGAAGCTTTCTTT.

Here the CDR3 DNA reads TGTGCCAGCAGAAGGTTGGAGTATGGCTACACCTTC. It yields the protein CASRRLEYGYTF. The chain uses TRBV6-1 and TRBJ1-2; D is unclear. The CDR3 loop spans 12 amino acids. The germline V gene has CDR1 MNHNS and CDR2 SASEGT. V was pared by 6 bases and J by 5 bases, with 10 bases between.